The 9 T cell receptor beta chains reported below all come from one sample, sequenced in a study of post-analysis software for immune sequencing data. Study-level results: A handful of TRBV segments (TRBV5-6, TRBV5-1 and TRBV20-1 among them) occurred more frequently in patients than in controls.

No antigen is known for these receptors. Unique-molecular-identifier-tagged TCR beta cDNA libraries were used. From the PCR reads, TCRdb called clonotypes with MiXCR, one entry per CDR3 protein. This table has around 250,000 distinct CDR3 sequences, 35% to 40% appearing once. Sequencing was carried out using blood. All receptors derive from a girl under 18 with multiple sclerosis.

This clonotype was seen a single time. The genes are TRBV2 and TRBJ1-2; TRBD1 might be the D (5 bases). The V end lost 1 base, the J end lost 4 bases, and 10 bases lay between the germline ends. Germline V gives CDR1 SNHLY, CDR2 FYNNEI. The CDR3 runs 14 residues. The CDR3 DNA sequence: TGTGCCAGCAGTGAAGAGGAGGGGCGCTATGGCTACACCTTC. This gives the protein CASSEEEGRYGYTF.

This clonotype has ten or more counts. The gene calls are TRBV4-2 and TRBJ2-1, with 8 bases identical to TRBD2. Per germline, CDR1 LGHNA and CDR2 YNFKEQ. CDR3 length: 15 amino acids. The trim removed 1 base at V and 6 bases at J, leaving 5 bases unmatched. The CDR3 DNA is TGTGCCAGCAGCCAAGGAAATAGCGGGGTCAATGAGCAGTTCTTC. Protein sequence: CASSQGNSGVNEQFF.

This clonotype was detected a few times. This chain connects TRBV12-3 or TRBV12-4 to TRBJ2-2; 8 bases align to TRBD2. The ends lost 2 bases at V and 5 bases at J; junction bases unmatched: 7. The CDR3 spans 16 residues. CDR3 DNA: TGTGCCAGCAGTTTACTCGGGGGGGCCCGTACCGGGGAGCTGTTTTTT. This sequence encodes CASSLLGGARTGELFF.

The genes are TRBV7-9 and TRBJ1-4, with D tentatively TRBD1 (6 bases). Germline V lookup: CDR1 SEHNR, CDR2 FQNEAQ (reference sequence). The V end was cut by 5 bases, the J end by 10 bases, with 17 bases between. The CDR3 consists of 14 residues. The CDR3 sequence: CASSQTGIKGKLFF. The CDR3 DNA follows: TGTGCCAGCAGCCAGACAGGAATTAAAGGAAAACTGTTTTTT.

Details on this clonotype: A clone one base away is much larger, so this may be a read error. The chain carries TRBV29-1 and TRBJ1-1; TRBD1 is a possible D gene (5 bases). The CDR3 contains 11 residues. CDR1 is SQVTM, CDR2 ANQGSEA, per germline. DNA for the CDR3: TGCAGCGCCGGACGAGGGGCTGAAGGTTTCTTT. Its translation is CSAGRGAEGFF.

This clonotype was counted many times. The chain's CDR3 is CASSVPGQDNEKLFF. The CDR3 bases are TGTGCCAGCAGCGTTCCGGGACAGGATAATGAAAAACTGTTTTTT. This chain uses TRBV7-8 with TRBJ1-4; 8 nucleotides match TRBD1. The CDR3 totals 15 residues. J gave up 4 bases and V 5 bases, and 6 bases lay outside the gene matches. The germline gives CDR1 SGHVS, CDR2 FQNEAQ.

J is TRBJ2-3 and V is TRBV5-1, with a tentative D call TRBD2 (5 bases). CDR3 length: 15 amino acids. Trimming removed 0 bases from V and 5 bases from J, with 13 bases in between. Germline V gene sequence: CDR1 SGHRS, CDR2 YFSETQ. CDR3 amino acids: CASSLAPGLEDTQYF. The CDR3 nucleotides are TGCGCCAGCAGCTTGGCCCCGGGGTTGGAAGATACGCAGTATTTT.

Regarding this clonotype: A clone one base away is much larger, so this may be a read error. V and J are TRBV24-1 and TRBJ2-1, with 9 positions matching TRBD2. CDR1 KGHDR and CDR2 SFDVKD come from the germline V gene. The CDR3 is made up of 14 amino acids. The CDR3 bases are TGTGCCGCCAGTGAGCGGGGACTAGCAGATGAGCAGTTCTTC. This gives the protein CAASERGLADEQFF.

This clonotype was seen at least ten times. V and J are TRBV5-1 and TRBJ2-5; D remains unclear. V was trimmed by 1 base and J by 2 bases, leaving 6 bases between them. CDR1 and CDR2 from the germline V gene are SGHRS and YFSETQ. There are 13 residues in the CDR3. CDR3 sequence reads: CASSLTVQETQYF. In nucleotides, the CDR3 is TGCGCCAGCAGCTTGACAGTTCAAGAGACCCAGTACTTC.